Listed here is a single T cell receptor beta chain. The CDR3 is made up of 14 amino acids. Trimming at V came to 7 bases and at J to 5 bases, leaving 9 bases not matched to a gene. CDR1 is SGHTA and CDR2 is FQGNSA in the germline V gene. Assay used: immunoSEQ multiplex PCR; TCRdb lists only in-frame clones, some missing. The sample has 35,000 to 45,000 clones, 60% to 85% seen once; the top ten hold more than 7.5%. These data originate in a study of blood T cell repertoires in COVID-19. Looking at the study overall: Sample material is recorded as cDNA or gDNA derived from T cells, B-cell-depleted T cells, or PBMCs.

The receptor was isolated from an older man with active or convalescent COVID-19. This chain uses TRBV7-2 with TRBJ1-2; the match to TRBD1 covers 8 bases. The sample consisted of peripheral blood. Written as DNA, the CDR3 is TGTGCCAGCACCCTGCAGGGGGCGCCTTATGGCTACACCTTC. Protein product: CASTLQGAPYGYTF. The whole variable domain, remainder taken from reference TRBV7-2 and TRBJ1-2, is GAGVSQSPSNKVTEKGKDVELRCDPISGHTALYWYRQSLGQGLEFLIYFQGNSAPDKSGLPSDRFSAERTGGSVSTLTIQRTQQEDSAVYLCASTLQGAPYGYTFGSGTRLTVV.